A single sample gave rise to the 19 T cell receptor beta chains below, sequenced in a study of blood T cell repertoires in COVID-19. Here immunoSEQ multiplex PCR was the method, and the copy in TCRdb shows in-frame clones only, minus some. The repertoire includes some 380,000 clones, approximately 85% of them detected once, and more than 2% sits in the top ten. Sequencing used PBMCs or T cells enriched from blood (not recorded which). All receptors derive from a woman between 40 and 55 years old with acute COVID-19.

This clone has more than one count but fewer than ten. This chain connects TRBV21-1 to TRBJ1-1. TRBV21-1 is a pseudogene. The CDR3 is 18 amino acids. CDR3 residues: CASSKDNRAGSQNTEAFF. CDR3 coding DNA: TGTGCCAGCAGCAAAGATAATCGGGCGGGAAGTCAAAACACTGAAGCTTTCTTT.

This chain uses TRBV7-9 with TRBJ2-1; 11 bases map to TRBD1. This CDR3 is built from 13 residues. Per the germline V gene, CDR1 is SEHNR and CDR2 is FQNEAQ (reference sequence). J lost 15 bases, V lost 4 bases, and 8 bases had no gene match. The CDR3, as DNA: TGTGCCAGCAGCTCAGATGGGACAGGGGGAGGGTTCTTC. Protein product: CASSSDGTGGGFF.

This chain connects TRBV7-2 to TRBJ2-7, with D unresolved. Trimming cost V 0 bases and J 0 bases, with 12 bases left between them. The length of the CDR3 is 16 residues. Germline V gene data show CDR1 as SGHTA and CDR2 as FQGNSA. DNA for the CDR3: TGTGCCAGCAGCTTAGCATTCAGGCACCTCTCCTACGAGCAGTACTTC. This encodes CASSLAFRHLSYEQYF.

The genes are TRBV5-8 and TRBJ1-5; a possible D gene is TRBD1 (5 bases). CDR3 length: 15 amino acids. Trimming shortened V by 4 bases and J by 1 base, and 12 bases separated the two germline ends. Germline V gives CDR1 SGHTS, CDR2 YDEGEE. In nucleotides, the CDR3 is TGTGCCAGCAGCCGCAGGGTAGGGAGCAATCAGCCCCAGCATTTT. Translating it yields CASSRRVGSNQPQHF. Combining the CDR3 with reference TRBV5-8 and TRBJ1-5 gives the whole variable domain EAGVTQSPTHLIKTRGQQATLRCSPISGHTSVYWYQQALGLGLQFLLWYDEGEERNRGNFPPRFSGRQFPNYSSELNVNALELEDSALYLCASSRRVGSNQPQHFGDGTRLSIL.

This chain connects TRBV29-1 to TRBJ1-1; no clear D. V lost 7 bases to trimming and J lost 3 bases, with 6 bases between them. This CDR3 comprises 10 residues. The germline V gene encodes CDR1 SQVTM and CDR2 ANQGSEA. CDR3 loop: CSGGDTEAFF. In DNA, the CDR3 is TGCAGCGGAGGTGACACTGAAGCTTTCTTT.

The chain uses TRBV25-1 and TRBJ1-2; D perhaps matches TRBD1 (5 bases). The CDR3 runs to 14 residues. CDR1 is MGHDK and CDR2 is SYGVNS in the germline V gene. Trimming shortened V by 8 bases and J by 5 bases, and 18 bases separated the two germline ends. CDR3 amino acids: CASFPRQTRYGYTF. The CDR3 nucleotides are TGTGCCAGCTTCCCGAGACAGACAAGGTATGGCTACACCTTC.

The count of this clone is one. This chain links TRBV19 with TRBJ2-4; 7 nucleotides line up with TRBD1. With 6 bases clipped from V and 9 bases from J, the junction kept 8 bases outside the gene matches. CDR3 length equals 13 residues. Germline V lookup: CDR1 LNHDA, CDR2 SQIVND (reference sequence). CDR3 region: CASSTGTEGIQYF. Written as DNA, the CDR3 is TGTGCCAGTAGCACCGGGACAGAGGGCATTCAGTACTTC.

V and J are TRBV6-5 and TRBJ2-7, with TRBD1 identical over 9 bases. The CDR3 contains 16 residues. The V gene's germline CDR1 is MNHEY and CDR2 SVGAGI. After removal of 3 bases from V and 2 bases from J, the junction contained 8 bases not matched to a gene. CDR3 bases: TGTGCCAGCAGTTATCATCCGGGACAGGGACCCTACGAGCAGTACTTC. It yields the protein CASSYHPGQGPYEQYF.

The chain links TRBV2 to TRBJ1-3; TRBD1 matches 7 bases. Germline V gives CDR1 SNHLY, CDR2 FYNNEI. Trimming at V came to 5 bases and at J to 6 bases, leaving 7 bases not matched to a gene. The CDR3 spans 14 residues. The CDR3 protein is CASSRTGRQNTIYF. The CDR3 DNA sequence: TGTGCCAGCAGTAGGACAGGAAGGCAAAACACCATATATTTT.

The chain has TRBV1 and TRBJ2-1; the table assigns TRBD2, which was not confirmed against the DNA. TRBV1 is termed a pseudogene. The CDR3 sequence is 19 residues long. CDR3 nucleotides: TGCACCAGCAGCCGAGTACCCTCTGAAATAGCGGGGGGGCCGCATGAGCAGTTCTTC. Translated: CTSSRVPSEIAGGPHEQFF.

The chain combines TRBV7-9 with TRBJ2-5; the match to TRBD2 covers 8 bases. Germline CDR1 reads SEHNR; CDR2 reads FQNEAQ (reference sequence). V was clipped by 8 bases and J by 1 base; unmatched bases: 9. The CDR3 has 15 residues. CDR3 loop: CASGEEAGGQETQYF. CDR3 nucleotides: TGTGCCAGCGGGGAAGAGGCGGGGGGCCAAGAGACCCAGTACTTC.

This rearrangement joins TRBV11-3 to TRBJ2-2; D possibly corresponds to TRBD2 (5 bases). This CDR3 is built from 13 residues. The germline CDR1 and CDR2 sequences are SGHNT and YENEEA. V lost 5 bases and J 5 bases, leaving 9 bases between the germline ends. The CDR3 bases are TGTGCCAGCAGCCTAAAGCGGACCGGGGAGCTGTTTTTT. Translated: CASSLKRTGELFF.

The rearrangement links TRBV4-2 to TRBJ1-4; perhaps TRBD1 as D (6 bases). Germline V gives CDR1 LGHNA, CDR2 YNFKEQ. The V end was cut by 0 bases, the J end by 7 bases, with 15 bases between. The CDR3 spans 16 residues. DNA of the CDR3: TGTGCCAGCAGCCAAGAACTCGGGGGGGCTGGTGAAAAACTGTTTTTT. Amino acid sequence: CASSQELGGAGEKLFF.

V and J are TRBV7-9 and TRBJ2-2; D call uncertain. V was trimmed by 8 bases and J by 5 bases, leaving 6 bases between them. The CDR3 sequence is 11 residues long. From germline, CDR1 is SEHNR and CDR2 FQNEAQ (reference sequence). CDR3 nucleotides: TGTGCCAGCTCTAGGACCGGGGAGCTGTTTTTT. The encoded protein is CASSRTGELFF.

The chain uses TRBV6-2 or TRBV6-3 and TRBJ1-1; no clear D gene. This CDR3 contains 13 residues. Deletions cut 0 bases from V and 4 bases from J, with 6 bases between. Germline lookup yields CDR1 MNHEY and CDR2 SVGEGT. The DNA of the CDR3 is TGTGCCAGCAGTTACTCGAAGAGCACTGAAGCTTTCTTT. Amino acids: CASSYSKSTEAFF.

The rearrangement links TRBV19 to TRBJ2-1, with TRBD1 as a possible D gene (5 bases). The germline gives CDR1 LNHDA, CDR2 SQIVND (reference sequence). CDR3 size: 16 residues. With 2 bases removed from V and 2 bases from J, the gap between germline ends came to 13 bases. The CDR3 protein is CASSIRSREAYNEQFF. The CDR3 region has the DNA TGTGCCAGTAGTATACGAAGCAGGGAAGCCTACAATGAGCAGTTCTTC.

The J gene is TRBJ2-3, the V gene TRBV12-5; D uncertain. The CDR3 covers 15 residues. Germline lookup yields CDR1 LGHNT and CDR2 FRNRAP. V lost 7 bases and J 1 base, leaving 15 bases between the germline ends. The CDR3 loop is CASALLAGGTDTQYF. CDR3 coding DNA: TGTGCTAGTGCCCTCTTGGCTGGAGGCACAGATACGCAGTATTTT.

This chain uses TRBV25-1 with TRBJ2-7; 7 bases map to TRBD1. The CDR3 runs to 15 residues. V dropped 4 bases and J dropped 5; count of bases not matched to a gene: 11. The V gene's germline CDR1 is MGHDK and CDR2 SYGVNS. CDR3 region: CASSALTGKGDEQYF. The CDR3 DNA reads as TGTGCCAGCAGTGCCTTGACAGGGAAGGGGGACGAGCAGTACTTC.

The rearrangement links TRBV5-1 to TRBJ2-1, with TRBD2 matching over 13 bases. Per germline, CDR1 SGHRS and CDR2 YFSETQ. V gave up 6 bases and J gave up 4 bases; unmatched junction bases: 4. The CDR3 is 15 residues long. CDR3 protein: CASKLAGGQYNEQFF. The CDR3 DNA follows: TGCGCCAGCAAACTAGCGGGGGGGCAGTACAATGAGCAGTTCTTC.